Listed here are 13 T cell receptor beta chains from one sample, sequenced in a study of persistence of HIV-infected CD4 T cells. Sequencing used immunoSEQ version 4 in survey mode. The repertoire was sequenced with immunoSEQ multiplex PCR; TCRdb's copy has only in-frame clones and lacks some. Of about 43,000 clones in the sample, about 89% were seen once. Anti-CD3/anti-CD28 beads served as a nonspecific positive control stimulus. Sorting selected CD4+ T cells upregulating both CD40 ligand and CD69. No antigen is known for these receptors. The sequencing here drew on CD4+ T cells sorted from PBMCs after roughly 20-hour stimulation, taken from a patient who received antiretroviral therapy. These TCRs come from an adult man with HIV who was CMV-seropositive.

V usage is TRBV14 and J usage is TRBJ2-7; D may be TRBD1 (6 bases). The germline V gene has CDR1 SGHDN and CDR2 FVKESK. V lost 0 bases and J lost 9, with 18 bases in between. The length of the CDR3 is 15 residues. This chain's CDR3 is CASSQDGTRARRQYF. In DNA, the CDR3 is TGTGCCAGCAGCCAAGACGGGACAAGGGCCAGAAGGCAGTACTTC.

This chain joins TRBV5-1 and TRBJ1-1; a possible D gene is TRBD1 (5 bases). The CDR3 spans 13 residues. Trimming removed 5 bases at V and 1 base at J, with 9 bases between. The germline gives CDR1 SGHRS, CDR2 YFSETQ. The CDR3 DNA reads TGCGCCAGCAGATATGACAGGAACACTGAAGCTTTCTTT. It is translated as CASRYDRNTEAFF.

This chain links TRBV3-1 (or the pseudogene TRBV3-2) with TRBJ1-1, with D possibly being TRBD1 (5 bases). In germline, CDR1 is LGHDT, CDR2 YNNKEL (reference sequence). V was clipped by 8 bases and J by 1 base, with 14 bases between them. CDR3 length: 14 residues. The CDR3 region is CASCWAGKNTEAFF. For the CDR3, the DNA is TGTGCCAGCTGCTGGGCAGGGAAGAACACTGAAGCTTTCTTT.

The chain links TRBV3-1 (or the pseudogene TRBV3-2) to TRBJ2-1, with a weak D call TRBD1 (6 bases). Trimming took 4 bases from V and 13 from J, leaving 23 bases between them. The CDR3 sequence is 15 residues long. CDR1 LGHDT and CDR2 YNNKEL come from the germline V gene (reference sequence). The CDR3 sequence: CASSRTSSPRTEQFF. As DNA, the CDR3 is TGTGCCAGCAGCCGAACCTCTTCACCGAGGACAGAACAGTTCTTC.

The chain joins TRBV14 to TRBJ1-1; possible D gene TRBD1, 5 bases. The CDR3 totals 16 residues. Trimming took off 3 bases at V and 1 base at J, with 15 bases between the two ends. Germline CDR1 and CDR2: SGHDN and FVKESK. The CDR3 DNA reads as TGTGCCAGCAGCCATTTCCACCGGGACGGGAACACTGAAGCTTTCTTT. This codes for CASSHFHRDGNTEAFF.

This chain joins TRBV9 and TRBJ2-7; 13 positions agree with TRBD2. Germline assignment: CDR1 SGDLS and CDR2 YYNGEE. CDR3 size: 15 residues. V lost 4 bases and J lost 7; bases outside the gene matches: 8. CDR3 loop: CASSFGTSGITEQYF. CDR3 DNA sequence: TGTGCCAGCAGCTTTGGGACTAGCGGGATTACGGAGCAGTACTTC.

The CDR3 loop is CASSLDSDGTGELFF. In DNA, the CDR3 is TGCGCCAGCAGCTTGGATAGCGATGGTACCGGGGAGCTGTTTTTT. The J gene is TRBJ2-2, the V gene TRBV5-1, with TRBD2 as a possible D gene (5 bases). From germline, CDR1 is SGHRS and CDR2 YFSETQ. The CDR3 is made up of 15 amino acids. With 0 bases removed from V and 5 bases from J, the gap between germline ends came to 11 bases.

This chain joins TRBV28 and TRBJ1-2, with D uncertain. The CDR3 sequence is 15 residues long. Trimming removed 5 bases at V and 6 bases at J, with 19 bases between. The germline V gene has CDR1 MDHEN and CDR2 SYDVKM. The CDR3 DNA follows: TGTGCCAGCAGTCCCCCCCGGACGGTTAAGAATGGCTACACCTTC. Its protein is CASSPPRTVKNGYTF.

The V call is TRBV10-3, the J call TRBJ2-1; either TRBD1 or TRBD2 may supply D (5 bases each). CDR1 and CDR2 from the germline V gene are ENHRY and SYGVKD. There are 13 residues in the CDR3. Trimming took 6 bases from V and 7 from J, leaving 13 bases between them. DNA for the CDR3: TGTGCCATCAGGAGAGGGGCAGCAAATGAGCAGTTCTTC. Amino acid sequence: CAIRRGAANEQFF.

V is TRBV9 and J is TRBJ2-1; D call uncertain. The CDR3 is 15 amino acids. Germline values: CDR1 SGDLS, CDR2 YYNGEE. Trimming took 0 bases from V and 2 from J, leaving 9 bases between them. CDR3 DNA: TGTGCCAGCAGCGTAGAGGGTCAACCCTACAATGAGCAGTTCTTC. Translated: CASSVEGQPYNEQFF.

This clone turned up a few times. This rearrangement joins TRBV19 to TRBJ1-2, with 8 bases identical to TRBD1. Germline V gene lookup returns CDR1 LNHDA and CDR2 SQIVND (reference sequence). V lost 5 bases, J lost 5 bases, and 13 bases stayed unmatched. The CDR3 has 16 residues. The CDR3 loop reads CASSRAGGSFAYGYTF. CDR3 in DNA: TGTGCCAGTAGTCGGGCAGGGGGCAGTTTCGCTTATGGCTACACCTTC.

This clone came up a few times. The CDR3 loop is CASAGDYGYTF. The CDR3 coding sequence is TGCGCCAGCGCGGGGGATTATGGCTACACCTTC. V is TRBV5-1 and J is TRBJ1-2, with TRBD1 as a possible D gene (5 bases). Germline V CDR1 and CDR2: SGHRS, YFSETQ. V was pared by 7 bases and J by 5 bases, with 9 bases between. This CDR3 has 11 residues.

This CDR3 is CASSATGFSSGNTIYF. The DNA for the CDR3 is TGTGCCAGCAGTGCCACAGGGTTTTCCTCTGGAAACACCATATATTTT. The chain couples TRBV25-1 to TRBJ1-3, with D perhaps TRBD1 (6 bases). Trimming cost V 4 bases and J 0 bases, with 13 bases left between them. The CDR3 covers 16 residues. Germline V lookup: CDR1 MGHDK, CDR2 SYGVNS.